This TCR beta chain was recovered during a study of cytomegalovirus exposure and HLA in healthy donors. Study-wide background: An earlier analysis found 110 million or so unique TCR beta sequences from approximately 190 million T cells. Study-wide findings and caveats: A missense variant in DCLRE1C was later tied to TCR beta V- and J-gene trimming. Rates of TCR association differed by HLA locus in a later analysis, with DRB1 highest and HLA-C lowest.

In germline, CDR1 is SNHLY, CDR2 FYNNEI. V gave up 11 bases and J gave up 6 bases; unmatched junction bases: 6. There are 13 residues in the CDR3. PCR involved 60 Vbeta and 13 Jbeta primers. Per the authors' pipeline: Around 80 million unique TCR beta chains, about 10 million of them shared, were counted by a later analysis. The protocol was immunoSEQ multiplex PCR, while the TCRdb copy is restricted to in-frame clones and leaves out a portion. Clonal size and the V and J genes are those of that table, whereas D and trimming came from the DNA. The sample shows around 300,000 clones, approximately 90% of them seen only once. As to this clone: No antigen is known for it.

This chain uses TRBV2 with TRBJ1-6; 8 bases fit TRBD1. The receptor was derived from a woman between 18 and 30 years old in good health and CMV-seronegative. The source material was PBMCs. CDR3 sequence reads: CALLQGANSPLHF. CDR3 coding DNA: TGTGCCCTTCTTCAGGGGGCTAATTCACCCCTCCACTTT.